The rows below give T cell receptor beta chains drawn from one sample of a study of cytomegalovirus exposure and HLA in healthy donors. Some clones are missing from TCRdb's copy, which holds only in-frame ones; the method was immunoSEQ multiplex PCR. Here the sample spans roughly 120,000 clones, around 75% being singletons. The sequenced material came from PBMCs. The source of these receptors is a woman aged 25-40 years in good health and CMV-seronegative. The CDR3 runs from the conserved cysteine through the conserved F or W. The order of the fields is V gene, J gene, D gene, clone size, CDR3 protein, CDR3 DNA. A D gene is named only where the DNA matches it firmly. Only some rows state a clone size, as once, few, many or a class for expanded clones.

TRBV28,TRBJ1-4,TRBD1,-,CASSLLGQINEKLFF,TGTGCCAGCAGTTTACTGGGACAGATTAATGAAAAACTGTTTTTT
TRBV7-9,TRBJ1-1,-,-,CASSTKQGLNTEAFF,TGTGCCAGCAGCACGAAACAGGGCCTGAACACTGAAGCTTTCTTT
TRBV7-9,TRBJ1-2,-,-,CASSPQGGGYTF,TGTGCCAGCAGCCCGCAGGGTGGTGGCTACACCTTC
TRBV5-6,TRBJ2-3,-,once,CASSLLLSDTQYF,TGTGCCAGCAGCTTGTTGTTATCAGATACGCAGTATTTT
TRBV9,TRBJ2-3,TRBD2,once,CASSEGIAGITDTQYF,TGTGCCAGCAGCGAGGGGATAGCGGGGATCACAGATACGCAGTATTTT
TRBV4-2,TRBJ1-1,-,once,CASSQVSPGTEAFF,TGTGCCAGCAGCCAAGTGTCCCCCGGCACTGAAGCTTTCTTT
TRBV6-6,TRBJ2-5,TRBD2,once,CASSYGTSGRRETQYF,TGTGCCAGCAGTTACGGGACTAGCGGGAGGAGAGAGACCCAGTACTTC
TRBV7-6,TRBJ1-1,-,-,CASSLGNPGNTEAFF,TGTGCCAGCAGCTTAGGCAACCCGGGGAACACTGAAGCTTTCTTT
TRBV27,TRBJ2-1,-,-,CASSIRSPSSYNEQFF,TGTGCCAGCAGCATACGTTCGCCTAGCTCCTACAATGAGCAGTTCTTC
TRBV7-2,TRBJ1-1,-,-,CASSLAQGRNTEAFF,TGTGCCAGCAGCTTAGCGCAGGGCAGGAACACTGAAGCTTTCTTT
TRBV7-8,TRBJ1-2,-,-,CASSLSSNYGYTF,TGTGCCAGCAGCTTATCTTCTAACTATGGCTACACCTTC
TRBV6-5,TRBJ1-4,-,-,CASRSTGNANEKLFF,TGTGCCAGCAGATCTACAGGGAATGCTAATGAAAAACTGTTTTTT
TRBV6-5,TRBJ1-1,TRBD1,-,CASSLLQGASTEAFF,TGTGCCAGCAGTTTGCTACAGGGGGCGAGCACTGAAGCTTTCTTT
TRBV5-1,TRBJ2-1,-,-,CASSLPDSFSYNEQFF,TGCGCCAGCAGCTTACCGGACTCGTTCTCCTACAATGAGCAGTTCTTC
TRBV6-5,TRBJ1-1,-,-,CASSNQGLMNTEAFF,TGTGCCAGCAGTAACCAGGGACTCATGAACACTGAAGCTTTCTTT
TRBV2,TRBJ1-3,-,-,CASSPQGSSGNTIYF,TGTGCCAGCAGTCCCCAGGGGAGCTCTGGAAACACCATATATTTT
TRBV6-6,TRBJ1-2,-,once,CASISPALLTNGYTF,TGTGCCAGTATCTCCCCGGCCCTGCTAACTAATGGCTACACCTTC
TRBV7-2,TRBJ1-3,-,-,CASSSLSGKSGNTIYF,TGTGCCAGCAGCTCCCTGTCGGGGAAATCTGGAAACACCATATATTTT
TRBV6-1,TRBJ2-7,-,-,CASSEMRGPMDEQYF,TGTGCCAGCAGTGAAATGCGAGGCCCGATGGACGAGCAGTACTTC
TRBV4-1,TRBJ1-4,-,few,CASSQDFAVSTNEKLFF,TGCGCCAGCAGCCAAGATTTTGCGGTCTCAACTAATGAAAAACTGTTTTTT
TRBV11-2,TRBJ2-5,-,-,CASSRAETQYF,TGTGCCAGCAGCCGCGCAGAGACCCAGTACTTC
TRBV7-2,TRBJ1-1,-,-,CASSLGQGFNTEAFF,TGTGCCAGCAGCTTAGGTCAGGGGTTCAACACTGAAGCTTTCTTT
TRBV6-1,TRBJ2-3,TRBD2,-,CASSDPSSGGASADTQYF,TGTGCCAGCAGTGATCCATCAAGCGGGGGGGCATCCGCAGATACGCAGTATTTT
TRBV7-8,TRBJ2-7,TRBD1,few,CASRFSPGQGYEQYF,TGTGCCAGCAGGTTCTCTCCGGGACAGGGCTACGAGCAGTACTTC
TRBV6-5,TRBJ2-2,TRBD1,-,CASSLSGGIGELFF,TGTGCCAGCAGCTTGTCAGGGGGAATCGGGGAGCTGTTTTTT
TRBV5-1,TRBJ2-7,TRBD1,few,CASSLSRTGFTSYEQYF,TGCGCCAGCAGCTTGAGTAGGACAGGTTTCACCTCCTACGAGCAGTACTTC
TRBV7-6,TRBJ1-4,TRBD1,-,CASSIRTGGGEKLFF,TGTGCCAGCAGCATCAGGACAGGGGGAGGCGAAAAACTGTTTTTT
TRBV6-5,TRBJ1-1,-,once,CASSPSNTEAFF,TGTGCCAGCAGCCCCTCGAACACTGAAGCTTTCTTT